The 23 T cell receptor beta chains listed next were all sequenced from one sample in a study of shared clonotypes between healthy human individuals (TCRdb year 2020). Library generation was performed with the immunoSEQ multiplex PCR assay. Here the immuneACCESS table is served through TCRdb, limited to in-frame sequences with V and J called. Missing clones are a known gap in these copies; in checked studies unresolved V genes cover under half, and the rest lacks a known reason. For this sample there are some 600,000 clones; approximately 96% appear just once. The top ten hold more than 0.085% of the sample. CD8 naive samples were obtained by positive selection for CCR7 among CD45RO-negative cells, yielding a CD45RA+CCR7+ population from which TemRA cells were excluded. Material for sequencing was naive CD8+ T cells sorted from blood. The cell subset or site label for this specimen denotes: CD45RA+CCR7+. The receptor source for this set is a woman aged 25 to 39 in good health.

The gene calls are TRBV7-9 and TRBJ1-3, with unresolved D. Deletions cut 2 bases from V and 6 bases from J, with 5 bases between. The CDR3 sequence is 12 residues long. Germline values: CDR1 SEHNR, CDR2 FQNEAQ (reference sequence). The CDR3 DNA is TGTGCCAGCAGCTTAATTGAAAACACCATATATTTT. Protein sequence: CASSLIENTIYF.

This clone was detected only once. The chain has TRBV14 and TRBJ2-3; 7 positions agree with TRBD2. The CDR3 loop spans 13 amino acids. The ends lost 2 bases at V and 15 bases at J; junction bases unmatched: 11. The germline gives CDR1 SGHDN, CDR2 FVKESK. The DNA of the CDR3 is TGTGCCAGCAGCCAACCCCCACTAGCGAGAATTTATTTT. This sequence encodes CASSQPPLARIYF.

This chain joins TRBV27 and TRBJ2-3; D might be TRBD2 (5 bases). Trimming cost V 5 bases and J 5 bases, with 11 bases left between them. This CDR3 is 13 amino acids long. Germline CDR1 reads MNHEY; CDR2 reads SMNVEV (reference sequence). Here the CDR3 reads CASSDGGRDTQYF. In nucleotides, the CDR3 is TGTGCCAGCAGTGATGGAGGTAGAGATACGCAGTATTTT.

This chain uses TRBV11-2 with TRBJ1-3, with TRBD1 matching 7 bases. The J segment lost 4 bases and the V segment lost 5 bases, leaving 5 bases of the junction unmatched. This CDR3 has 14 amino acids. CDR1 is SGHAT, CDR2 FQNNGV, per germline. The CDR3 spells CASSLGGFGNTIYF. As DNA, the CDR3 is TGTGCCAGCAGCCTAGGGGGCTTCGGAAACACCATATATTTT.

J is TRBJ1-1 and V is TRBV5-6; a weak D match, TRBD1 (6 bases). The CDR3 extends over 15 amino acids. Germline CDR1 reads SGHDT; CDR2 reads YYEEEE. The V and J ends lost 0 bases and 1 base respectively, with 10 bases between them. CDR3 loop: CASSLEVQGNTEAFF. In DNA form, the CDR3 reads TGTGCCAGCAGCTTGGAAGTACAGGGGAACACTGAAGCTTTCTTT.

The chain employs TRBV27 and TRBJ2-2; D is unresolved. Trimming cost V 6 bases and J 7 bases, with 15 bases left between them. The CDR3 loop spans 14 amino acids. CDR1 and CDR2 (germline): MNHEY, SMNVEV (reference sequence). For the CDR3, the DNA is TGTGCCAGCAGCCCCATACGGGCCGGCGGGGAGCTGTTTTTT. Translating gives CASSPIRAGGELFF.

This sequence joins TRBV4-1 and TRBJ1-1; D is uncertain. The V gene's germline CDR1 is MGHRA and CDR2 YSYEKL. The CDR3 is 14 residues long. Deletions cut 2 bases from V and 0 bases from J, with 7 bases between. CDR3: CASSQRVLNTEAFF. The CDR3 nucleotides are TGCGCCAGCAGCCAACGGGTCTTGAACACTGAAGCTTTCTTT.

The rearrangement uses TRBV9 and TRBJ2-1, with 9 bases fitting TRBD2. Germline V gene data show CDR1 as SGDLS and CDR2 as YYNGEE. Germline trimming cut 3 bases from V and 6 bases from J; bases unmatched to any gene: 7. There are 15 residues in the CDR3. CDR3 amino acids: CASSGSGTSTNEQFF. The CDR3 DNA sequence: TGTGCCAGCAGCGGCTCGGGGACTAGCACCAATGAGCAGTTCTTC.

The chain combines TRBV28 with TRBJ1-5, with 10 bases identical to TRBD1. The V and J ends lost 11 bases and 0 bases, in that order; junction bases with no gene match: 16. CDR3 length: 18 residues. Germline V gives CDR1 MDHEN, CDR2 SYDVKM. The CDR3 loop reads CAAERQGALGYSNQPQHF. The CDR3 nucleotides are TGTGCCGCAGAGAGACAGGGGGCCCTCGGTTATAGCAATCAGCCCCAGCATTTT.

This chain links TRBV13 with TRBJ2-2; D call uncertain. Trimming took off 5 bases at V and 5 bases at J, with 6 bases between the two ends. In germline, CDR1 is PRHDT, CDR2 FYEKMQ (reference sequence). This CDR3 spans 12 amino acids. The CDR3, as DNA: TGTGCCAGCAGCGTACGTACCGGGGAGCTGTTTTTT. Its translation is CASSVRTGELFF.

The rearrangement links TRBV27 to TRBJ2-1; D may be TRBD2 (6 bases). CDR1 and CDR2 (germline): MNHEY, SMNVEV (reference sequence). V lost 7 bases and J 3 bases, leaving 13 bases between the germline ends. The CDR3 runs 14 residues. CDR3 nucleotide sequence: TGTGCCAGCACACAGACCGGGGGCTACAATGAGCAGTTCTTC. Its translation is CASTQTGGYNEQFF.

V and J are TRBV4-2 and TRBJ2-1; 9 bases agree with TRBD1. The ends lost 4 bases at V and 9 bases at J; junction bases unmatched: 4. Germline V gene data show CDR1 as LGHNA and CDR2 as YNFKEQ. The CDR3 runs to 13 residues. The DNA of the CDR3 is TGTGCCAGCAGCCCGGACAGGGGTAGTGAGCAGTTCTTC. Translated: CASSPDRGSEQFF.

V gene TRBV10-3 combines with J gene TRBJ1-3; the D gene is possibly TRBD1 (5 bases). V lost 4 bases and J 4 bases, leaving 11 bases between the germline ends. Germline CDR1 is ENHRY and CDR2 is SYGVKD. The CDR3 is 14 amino acids. The CDR3 is CAISAGGPGNTIYF. The CDR3 DNA reads as TGTGCCATCAGTGCCGGGGGTCCGGGAAACACCATATATTTT.

The chain uses TRBV28 and TRBJ2-3, with 8 bases matching TRBD2. The CDR3 is made up of 17 amino acids. Per the germline V gene, CDR1 is MDHEN and CDR2 is SYDVKM. V lost 4 bases and J lost 4; bases outside the gene matches: 13. The CDR3 DNA reads as TGTGCCAGCAGTTATCCGAAGACTAGCGAGGTGGCAGATACGCAGTATTTT. Encoded protein: CASSYPKTSEVADTQYF.

This sequence joins TRBV28 and TRBJ2-1; 7 positions agree with TRBD2. Germline V CDR1 and CDR2: MDHEN, SYDVKM. CDR3 length: 14 amino acids. V was pared by 5 bases and J by 6 bases, with 7 bases of the junction left unmatched. This CDR3 is CASSVYGTTNEQFF. CDR3 DNA sequence: TGTGCCAGCAGTGTTTACGGGACTACCAATGAGCAGTTCTTC.

The rearrangement joins TRBV11-2 to TRBJ2-3, with TRBD2 matching 9 bases. After removal of 0 bases from V and 5 bases from J, the junction contained 9 bases not matched to a gene. The CDR3 length is 17 residues. The germline V gene encodes CDR1 SGHAT and CDR2 FQNNGV. The CDR3 DNA reads as TGTGCCAGCAGCTTAGATTCGCGGCGGGAGGGCCAAGATACGCAGTATTTT. Translation: CASSLDSRREGQDTQYF.

This chain joins TRBV5-1 and TRBJ1-5, with 12 bases matching TRBD1. V lost 2 bases and J lost 8; bases outside the gene matches: 5. The germline V gene encodes CDR1 SGHRS and CDR2 YFSETQ. This CDR3 has 15 residues. The CDR3 is CASSLGTGGGKPQHF. CDR3 DNA sequence: TGCGCCAGCAGCTTAGGGACAGGGGGCGGAAAGCCCCAGCATTTT.

V is TRBV19 and J is TRBJ1-5; possible D gene TRBD1, 6 bases. Germline V gene sequence: CDR1 LNHDA, CDR2 SQIVND (reference sequence). V shed 10 bases and J shed 7 bases, with 17 bases lying between them. The CDR3 length is 13 residues. The CDR3 protein is CATSGDLEQPQHF. CDR3 DNA sequence: TGTGCCACCTCAGGGGATTTGGAGCAGCCCCAGCATTTT.

The rearrangement uses TRBV2 and TRBJ2-7; unclear D gene. V was shortened by 7 bases and J by 2 bases, with 15 bases between the two germline ends. The CDR3 is made up of 14 amino acids. Germline CDR1 and CDR2: SNHLY and FYNNEI. The DNA of the CDR3 is TGTGCCAGCACGGAAATACATCCCACCTACGAGCAGTACTTC. Encoded protein: CASTEIHPTYEQYF.

The CDR3 loop reads CASSQLGVVGYNEQFF. CDR3 DNA sequence: TGTGCCAGCAGCCAATTAGGGGTAGTAGGCTACAATGAGCAGTTCTTC. This chain joins TRBV14 and TRBJ2-1; perhaps TRBD1 as D (5 bases). Per the germline V gene, CDR1 is SGHDN and CDR2 is FVKESK. This CDR3 is 16 amino acids long. The germline V and J ends were trimmed by 2 bases and 3 bases, with 14 bases remaining between them.

The rearrangement joins TRBV29-1 to TRBJ1-3, with D perhaps matching TRBD1 (6 bases). Germline lookup yields CDR1 SQVTM and CDR2 ANQGSEA. CDR3 length: 14 amino acids. V dropped 7 bases and J dropped 4 bases, with 17 bases sitting between them. CDR3 nucleotides: TGCAGCGGAGCTGCAGGGGATGAGGGAAACACCATATATTTT. Its protein product is CSGAAGDEGNTIYF.

The J gene is TRBJ2-2, the V gene TRBV6-4; 11 positions agree with TRBD2. CDR1 and CDR2 from the germline V gene are MRHNA and SNTAGT. This CDR3 has 16 amino acids. Trimming removed 2 bases from V and 4 bases from J; junction bases left unmatched: 3. CDR3 nucleotides: TGTGCCAGCAGTGACCAGACTAGCGGGACCACCGGGGAGCTGTTTTTT. This codes for CASSDQTSGTTGELFF.

The chain couples TRBV9 to TRBJ1-2, with D possibly matching TRBD1 (5 bases). Germline CDR1 is SGDLS and CDR2 is YYNGEE. CDR3 length: 18 amino acids. V lost 3 bases and J 3 bases, leaving 24 bases between the germline ends. The CDR3: CASSGFVPGTRTHYGYTF. CDR3 DNA sequence: TGTGCCAGCAGCGGATTTGTACCCGGGACCCGAACCCACTATGGCTACACCTTC.